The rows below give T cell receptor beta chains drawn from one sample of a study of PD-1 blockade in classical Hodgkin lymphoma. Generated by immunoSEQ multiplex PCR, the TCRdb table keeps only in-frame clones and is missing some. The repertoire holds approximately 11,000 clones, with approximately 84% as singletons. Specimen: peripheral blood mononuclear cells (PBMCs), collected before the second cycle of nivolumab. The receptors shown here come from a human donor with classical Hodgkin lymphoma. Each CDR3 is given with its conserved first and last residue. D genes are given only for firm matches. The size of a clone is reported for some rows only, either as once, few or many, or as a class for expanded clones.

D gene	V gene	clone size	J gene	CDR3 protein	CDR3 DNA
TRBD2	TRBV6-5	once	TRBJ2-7	CASSLLADLPYEQYF	TGTGCCAGCAGTTTACTAGCGGACCTTCCCTACGAGCAGTACTTC
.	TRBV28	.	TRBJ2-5	CASSSQETQYF	TGTGCCAGCAGTTCTCAGGAGACCCAGTACTTC
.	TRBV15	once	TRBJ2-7	CATSLRDSSYEQYF	TGTGCCACCAGCTTGCGGGACAGCTCCTACGAGCAGTACTTC
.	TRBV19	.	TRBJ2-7	CASTPGWAGNNEQYF	TGTGCCAGTACCCCGGGTTGGGCAGGGAATAACGAGCAGTACTTC
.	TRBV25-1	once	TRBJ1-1	CASSAPGPLGTEAFF	TGTGCCAGCAGTGCTCCGGGTCCCCTGGGCACTGAAGCTTTCTTT
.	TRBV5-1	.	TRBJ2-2	CASSLGTTGELFF	TGCGCCAGCAGCCTCGGTACCACCGGGGAGCTGTTTTTT
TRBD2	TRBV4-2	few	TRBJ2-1	CASSQDLWGRAIDEQFF	TGTGCCAGCAGCCAAGACCTCTGGGGGAGGGCCATCGATGAGCAGTTCTTC
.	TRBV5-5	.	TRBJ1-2	CASFHSRKTYGYTF	TGTGCCAGCTTTCACTCGCGAAAGACCTATGGCTACACCTTC
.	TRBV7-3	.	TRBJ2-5	CASSSQGGETQYF	TGTGCCAGCAGCTCACAGGGTGGAGAGACCCAGTACTTC
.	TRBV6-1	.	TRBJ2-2	CASGSGSYTGELFF	TGTGCCAGCGGGAGTGGTTCTTACACCGGGGAGCTGTTTTTT
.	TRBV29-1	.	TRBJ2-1	CSVDGPFPSSYNEQFF	TGCAGCGTTGACGGCCCGTTCCCGAGCTCCTACAATGAGCAGTTCTTC
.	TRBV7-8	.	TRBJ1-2	CASSHLEGLSYGYTF	TGTGCCAGCAGCCACCTGGAGGGGCTGAGCTATGGCTACACCTTC
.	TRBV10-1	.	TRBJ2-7	CANLARPVLIRGYEQYF	TGCGCCAACCTGGCCCGTCCGGTCCTAATACGGGGCTACGAGCAGTACTTC
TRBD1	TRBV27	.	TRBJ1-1	CASSFQGAAPNTEAFF	TGTGCCAGCAGTTTCCAGGGGGCCGCACCGAACACTGAAGCTTTCTTT
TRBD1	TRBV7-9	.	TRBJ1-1	CASRRADRGNTEAFF	TGTGCCAGCAGAAGGGCAGACAGGGGGAACACTGAAGCTTTCTTT
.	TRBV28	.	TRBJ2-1	CASKGLGAYNEQFF	TGTGCCAGCAAGGGACTTGGAGCCTACAATGAGCAGTTCTTC
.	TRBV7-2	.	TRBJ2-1	CASRPISSSYNEQFF	TGTGCCAGCCGACCCATCAGTAGCTCCTACAATGAGCAGTTCTTC
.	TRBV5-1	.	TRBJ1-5	CASRPDGGSNQPQHF	TGCGCCAGCAGACCCGATGGGGGTAGCAATCAGCCCCAGCATTTT
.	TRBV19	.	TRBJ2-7	CASSMGSSGSYEQYF	TGTGCCAGTAGTATGGGGTCTTCGGGGTCCTACGAGCAGTACTTC
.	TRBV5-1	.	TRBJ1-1	CASSLEVRRRVNTEAFF	TGCGCCAGCAGCTTGGAAGTCCGAAGGCGGGTGAACACTGAAGCTTTCTTT
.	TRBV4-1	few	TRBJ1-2	CASSQDGDGYTF	TGCGCCAGCAGCCAAGACGGGGACGGCTACACCTTC
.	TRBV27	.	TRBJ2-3	CASSLWGSTDTQYF	TGTGCCAGCAGTTTATGGGGTAGCACAGATACGCAGTATTTT
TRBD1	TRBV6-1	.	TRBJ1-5	CASSVGTVNQPQHF	TGTGCCAGCAGTGTGGGGACAGTCAATCAGCCCCAGCATTTT
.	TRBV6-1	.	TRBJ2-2	CASNITPGLVGELFF	TGTGCCAGCAACATTACACCCGGTTTGGTCGGGGAGCTGTTTTTT
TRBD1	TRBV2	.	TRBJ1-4	CASTAGTGREKLFF	TGTGCCAGCACTGCCGGGACAGGGAGAGAAAAACTGTTTTTT